Each of the 5 T cell receptor beta chains below was sequenced from the same sample in a study of cytotoxic CD8 clonotypes in ibrutinib-treated CLL. Assay: immunoSEQ multiplex PCR; the TCRdb copy retains only in-frame clones and omits some. The sample holds 50,000 to 65,000 clones, approximately 57% seen once. The sequences come from PBMCs, collected after 12 months of ibrutinib treatment. The receptors derive from a human donor with chronic lymphocytic leukemia.

The CDR3 coding sequence is TGTGCCAGCAGTCCGGGCGGGGCGTCGAACACCGGGGAGCTGTTTTTT. It specifies CASSPGGASNTGELFF. The chain joins TRBV25-1 to TRBJ2-2; a possible D gene is TRBD2 (6 bases). The CDR3 is made up of 16 amino acids. Germline CDR1 reads MGHDK; CDR2 reads SYGVNS. V dropped 5 bases and J dropped 0 bases, with 13 bases sitting between them.

This clone has more than one count but fewer than ten. The chain uses TRBV7-6 and TRBJ1-5, with D possibly matching TRBD1 (6 bases). Per germline, CDR1 SGHVS and CDR2 FNYEAQ. With 3 bases removed from V and 7 bases from J, the gap between germline ends came to 16 bases. The CDR3 length is 15 residues. The chain's CDR3 is CASSLVPGVGQPQHF. CDR3 in DNA: TGTGCCAGCAGCTTGGTCCCAGGGGTTGGACAGCCCCAGCATTTT.

The chain recombines TRBV2 with TRBJ2-1, with 12 nucleotides matching TRBD2. Germline assignment: CDR1 SNHLY and CDR2 FYNNEI. V dropped 2 bases and J dropped 7; count of bases not matched to a gene: 6. The CDR3 has 16 amino acids. CDR3 coding DNA: TGTGCCAGCAGTGAATCACTAGCGGGAGGAAGGAATGAGCAGTTCTTC. This encodes CASSESLAGGRNEQFF.

The genes are TRBV13 and TRBJ1-3; D uncertain. CDR1 and CDR2 from the germline V gene are PRHDT and FYEKMQ (reference sequence). V shed 5 bases and J shed 0 bases, with 8 bases lying between them. The CDR3 spans 14 residues. The CDR3 region has the DNA TGTGCCAGCAGCCCCAGTGTCTCTGGAAACACCATATATTTT. Its translation is CASSPSVSGNTIYF.

With regard to this clone: This CDR3 is also generated by other DNA sequences in the sample. The gene calls are TRBV11-2 and TRBJ2-3; 7 nucleotides agree with TRBD1. Trimming removed 5 bases from V and 0 bases from J; junction bases left unmatched: 8. This CDR3 has 16 amino acids. From germline, CDR1 is SGHAT and CDR2 FQNNGV. In nucleotides, the CDR3 is TGTGCCAGCAGCCCGAGAAAGGACAGGAGCACAGATACGCAGTATTTT. Protein: CASSPRKDRSTDTQYF.